This T cell receptor (beta chain) comes out of a study of blood T cell repertoires in COVID-19. Study context: Collection of acute and convalescent COVID-19 samples took place in the United States, Italy and Spain. Sample material is recorded as cDNA or gDNA derived from T cells, B-cell-depleted T cells, or PBMCs.

Sequenced by immunoSEQ multiplex PCR; TCRdb stores in-frame clones only, minus some. The sample includes 310,000 or so clones, approximately 89% of them seen just once. Seattle patients were enrolled during active infection and followed longitudinally. The V end lost 4 bases, the J end lost 13 bases, and 19 bases lay between the germline ends. The CDR3 runs to 14 residues. Germline-derived CDR1 and CDR2 are LNHDA and SQIVND (reference sequence). The clonotype was recovered from a woman younger than 45 with COVID-19, enrolled during active disease. Source material: peripheral blood. The chain joins TRBV19 to TRBJ1-4; tentatively, D is TRBD1 (6 bases). CDR3 coding DNA: TGTGCCAGTAGTACTACAGGGCGAGGTGGATTACTGTTTTTT. This codes for CASSTTGRGGLLFF. The full variable domain, in which reference TRBV19 and TRBJ1-4 provide the parts outside the CDR3, is DGGITQSPKYLFRKEGQNVTLSCEQNLNHDAMYWYRQDPGQGLRLIYYSQIVNDFQKGDIAEGYSVSREKKESFPLTVTSAQKNPTAFYLCASSTTGRGGLLFFGSGTQLSVL.